This T cell receptor (beta chain) emerged from a study of CD8 T cells in ankylosing spondylitis. From the 5' RACE reads, TCRdb called clonotypes with MiXCR, one entry per CDR3 protein. The repertoire has around 390,000 distinct CDR3 sequences, approximately 20% of them found once; the top ten carry less than 20%. V was cut by 3 bases and J by 12 bases, with 12 bases left in between. There are 13 residues in the CDR3. For this clonotype: The antigen remains undetermined.

General observations from the study: Ankylosing spondylitis blood appeared to be characterized by a TCR beta motif of eight or nine highly homologous variants. A subset of motif variants has previously been described in the synovial fluid and blood of reactive arthritis. Clones tied to disease were said to be significantly enriched in matched ankylosing spondylitis synovial fluid.

The source material was blood, either unsorted or a sorted T cell fraction (not recorded which). The chain carries TRBV12-3 or TRBV12-4 and TRBJ1-6; TRBD1 is a possible D gene (6 bases). The sequence was obtained from a male donor with ankylosing spondylitis. CDR3 coding DNA: TGTGCCAGCAGTTTGGACAGCGAGCAACCCCTCCACTTT. It is translated as CASSLDSEQPLHF.